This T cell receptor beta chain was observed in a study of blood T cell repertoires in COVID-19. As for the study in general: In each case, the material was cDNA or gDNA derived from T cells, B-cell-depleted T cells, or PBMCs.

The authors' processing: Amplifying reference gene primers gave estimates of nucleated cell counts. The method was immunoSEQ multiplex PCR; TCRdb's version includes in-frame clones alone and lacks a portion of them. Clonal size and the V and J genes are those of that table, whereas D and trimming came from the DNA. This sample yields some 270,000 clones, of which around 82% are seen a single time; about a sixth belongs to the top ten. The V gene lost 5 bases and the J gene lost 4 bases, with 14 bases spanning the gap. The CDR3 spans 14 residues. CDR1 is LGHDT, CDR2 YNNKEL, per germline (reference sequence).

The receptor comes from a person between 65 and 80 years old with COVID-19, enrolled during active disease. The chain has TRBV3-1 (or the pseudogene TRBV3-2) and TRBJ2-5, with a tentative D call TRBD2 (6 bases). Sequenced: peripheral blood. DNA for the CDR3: TGTGCCAGCAGCGCGGGGCCAGGGAGAGAGACCCAGTACTTC. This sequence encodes CASSAGPGRETQYF.